This record looks at one TCR beta chain sequence and its context. The target antigen is unknown. The record originates from a study of cytomegalovirus exposure and HLA in healthy donors. Regarding the study as a whole: A few of the chains that were CMV-associated were confirmed in vitro to be specific for CMV antigens. The study listed approximately 160 cytomegalovirus-associated TCR beta chains. Most TCR sequences proved rare, with some public TCRs found in many donors. First-cohort TCR clusters were later found to tend to co-occur in the approximately 120 validation repertoires.

Clones were read by immunoSEQ multiplex PCR, and TCRdb kept only the in-frame ones, dropping some. The sample contains about 84,000 clones, roughly 90% of which appear only once. Germline CDR1 is LNHDA and CDR2 is SQIVND (reference sequence). The germline V and J ends were trimmed by 5 bases and 1 base, with 6 bases remaining between them. The length of the CDR3 is 14 residues. The receptor was derived from a man in his thirties or forties in good health and CMV-seronegative. The chain joins TRBV19 to TRBJ2-6; D unresolved. The sample comprised PBMCs. The CDR3 sequence is CASSSLSGANVLTF. In DNA, the CDR3 is TGTGCCAGTAGTTCCTTGTCTGGGGCCAACGTCCTGACTTTC.